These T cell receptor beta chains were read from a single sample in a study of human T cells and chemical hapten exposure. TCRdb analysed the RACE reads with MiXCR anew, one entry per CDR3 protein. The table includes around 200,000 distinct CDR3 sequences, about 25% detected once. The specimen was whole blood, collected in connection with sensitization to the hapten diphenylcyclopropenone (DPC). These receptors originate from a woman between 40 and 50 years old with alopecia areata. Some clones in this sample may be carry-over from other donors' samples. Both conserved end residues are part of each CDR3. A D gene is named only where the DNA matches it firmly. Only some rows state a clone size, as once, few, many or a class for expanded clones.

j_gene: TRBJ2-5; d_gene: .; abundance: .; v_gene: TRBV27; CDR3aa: CASGPDGGLETQYF
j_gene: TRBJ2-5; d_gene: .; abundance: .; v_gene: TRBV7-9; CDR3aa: CASSLGNSGVQETQYF
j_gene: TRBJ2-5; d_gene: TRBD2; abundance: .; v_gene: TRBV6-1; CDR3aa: CASSASSGGVETQYF
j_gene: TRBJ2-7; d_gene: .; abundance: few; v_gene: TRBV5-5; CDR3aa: CASSFGSDTYEQYF
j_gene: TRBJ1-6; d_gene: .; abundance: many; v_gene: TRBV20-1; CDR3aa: CSARVWENSPLHF
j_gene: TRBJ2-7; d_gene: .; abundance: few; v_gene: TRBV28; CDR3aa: CASSLGGAGYEQYF
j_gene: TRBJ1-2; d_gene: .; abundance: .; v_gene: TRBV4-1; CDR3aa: CASSQEPGRYGYTF
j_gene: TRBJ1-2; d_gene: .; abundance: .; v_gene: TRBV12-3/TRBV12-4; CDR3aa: CASSPTGPPDYTF
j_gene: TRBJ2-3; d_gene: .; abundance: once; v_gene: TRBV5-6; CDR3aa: CASSSLGRADTQYF
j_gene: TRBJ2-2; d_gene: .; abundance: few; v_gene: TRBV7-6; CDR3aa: CASSFGDRGELFF
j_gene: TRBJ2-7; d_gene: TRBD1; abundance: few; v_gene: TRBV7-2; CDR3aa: CASRPGQGSSYEQYF
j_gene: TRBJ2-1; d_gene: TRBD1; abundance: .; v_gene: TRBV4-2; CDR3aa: CASGQGQGRNEQFF
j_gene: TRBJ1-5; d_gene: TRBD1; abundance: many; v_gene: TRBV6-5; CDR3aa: CASSTGTGGKPQHF
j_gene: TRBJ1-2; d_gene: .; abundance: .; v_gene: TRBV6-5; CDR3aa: CASSLGGYNYGYTF
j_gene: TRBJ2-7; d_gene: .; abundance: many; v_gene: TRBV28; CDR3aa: CAAAPGQYYEQYF
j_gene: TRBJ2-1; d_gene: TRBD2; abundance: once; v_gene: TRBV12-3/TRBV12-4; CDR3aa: CASSPGLAGRFSYNEQFF
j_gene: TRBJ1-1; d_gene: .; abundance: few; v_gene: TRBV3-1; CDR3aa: CASSPSTGPDTEAFF
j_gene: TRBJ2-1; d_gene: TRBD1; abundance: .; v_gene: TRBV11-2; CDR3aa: CASSHVDRGGLNEQFF
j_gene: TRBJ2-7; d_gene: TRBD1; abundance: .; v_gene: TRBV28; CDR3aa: CASSYPGQGPQSYEQYF
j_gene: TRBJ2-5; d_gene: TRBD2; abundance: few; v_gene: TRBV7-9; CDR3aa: CASSLGLAGLETQYF
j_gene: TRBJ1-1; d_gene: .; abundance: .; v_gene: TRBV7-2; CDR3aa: CASSLQGRPGKAFF
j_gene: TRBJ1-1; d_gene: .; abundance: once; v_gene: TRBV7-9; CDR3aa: CASSLVWGTEAFF